The rows below give T cell receptor beta chains drawn from one sample of a study of cytomegalovirus exposure and HLA in healthy donors. Assay used: immunoSEQ multiplex PCR; TCRdb lists only in-frame clones, some missing. This sample yields 100,000 to 150,000 clones, of which roughly 80% are seen a single time; approximately 20% belongs to the top ten. Source material: PBMCs. The receptors were sampled from a man aged 18 to 30 in good health and CMV-seropositive. Each CDR3 is given with its conserved first and last residue. A D gene is named only where the DNA matches it firmly. Size is omitted from some rows. Given values are once, few, many or a class for expanded clones.

len: 15
d_gene: NA
j_gene: TRBJ2-2
v_gene: TRBV11-2
abundance: NA
CDR3nt: TGTGCCAGCAGCTTTTCGATGGACAGCACCGGGGAGCTGTTTTTT
CDR3aa: CASSFSMDSTGELFF

len: 15
d_gene: NA
j_gene: TRBJ2-5
v_gene: TRBV4-1
abundance: NA
CDR3nt: TGCGCCAGCAGCCAAGTAGGAGGGTCCGGGGAGACCCAGTACTTC
CDR3aa: CASSQVGGSGETQYF

len: 15
d_gene: TRBD2
j_gene: TRBJ2-5
v_gene: TRBV11-2
abundance: NA
CDR3nt: TGTGCCAGCAGCTTAAATTTGGGACTAGCGGAGACCCAGTACTTC
CDR3aa: CASSLNLGLAETQYF

len: 12
d_gene: TRBD1
j_gene: TRBJ1-6
v_gene: TRBV6-5
abundance: NA
CDR3nt: TGTGCCAGCAACAGGGGTGATTCACCCCTCCACTTT
CDR3aa: CASNRGDSPLHF

len: 10
d_gene: NA
j_gene: TRBJ2-7
v_gene: TRBV20-1
abundance: NA
CDR3nt: TGCAGTGCCAGGAGGGACGAGCAGTACTTC
CDR3aa: CSARRDEQYF

len: 15
d_gene: TRBD1
j_gene: TRBJ2-3
v_gene: TRBV27
abundance: NA
CDR3nt: TGTGCCAGCAGTCCTCGGACAGGGTCGGGAGATACGCAGTATTTT
CDR3aa: CASSPRTGSGDTQYF

len: 15
d_gene: NA
j_gene: TRBJ2-5
v_gene: TRBV14
abundance: NA
CDR3nt: TGTGCCAGCAGCCAGTCCGGGGGGCCCCAAGAGACCCAGTACTTC
CDR3aa: CASSQSGGPQETQYF

len: 14
d_gene: NA
j_gene: TRBJ2-7
v_gene: TRBV4-1
abundance: NA
CDR3nt: TGCGCCAGCAGCCAAGCGGCAGGGTACGACGAGCAGTACTTC
CDR3aa: CASSQAAGYDEQYF

len: 13
d_gene: NA
j_gene: TRBJ2-5
v_gene: TRBV2
abundance: NA
CDR3nt: TGTGCCAGTTCCCGAGCAGGGTCGGAGACCCAGTACTTC
CDR3aa: CASSRAGSETQYF

len: 14
d_gene: TRBD1
j_gene: TRBJ2-1
v_gene: TRBV5-1
abundance: NA
CDR3nt: TGCGCCAGCAGCTCCGGGACAGGGTTGAATGAGCAGTTCTTC
CDR3aa: CASSSGTGLNEQFF

len: 15
d_gene: TRBD1
j_gene: TRBJ1-1
v_gene: TRBV14
abundance: NA
CDR3nt: TGTGCCAGCAGTCGACAGGGGGCGTTGAACACTGAAGCTTTCTTT
CDR3aa: CASSRQGALNTEAFF

len: 14
d_gene: NA
j_gene: TRBJ2-7
v_gene: TRBV2
abundance: few
CDR3nt: TGTGCCAGCATTTTAGCGAGGAACTCCTACGAGCAGTACTTC
CDR3aa: CASILARNSYEQYF

len: 13
d_gene: TRBD1
j_gene: TRBJ2-1
v_gene: TRBV28
abundance: NA
CDR3nt: TGTGCCAGCAGGGGACAGGGTTACAATGAGCAGTTCTTC
CDR3aa: CASRGQGYNEQFF

len: 13
d_gene: NA
j_gene: TRBJ2-7
v_gene: TRBV29-1
abundance: NA
CDR3nt: TGCAGCGTTGAACAGGGAAGCTCCTACGAGCAGTACTTC
CDR3aa: CSVEQGSSYEQYF

len: 13
d_gene: NA
j_gene: TRBJ1-1
v_gene: TRBV29-1
abundance: once
CDR3nt: TGCAGCGTTGAAGATGACAAGAACACTGAAGCTTTCTTT
CDR3aa: CSVEDDKNTEAFF

len: 13
d_gene: NA
j_gene: TRBJ1-1
v_gene: TRBV4-1
abundance: NA
CDR3nt: TGCGCCAGCAGCCAAGTTCGGAACACTGAAGCTTTCTTT
CDR3aa: CASSQVRNTEAFF

len: 14
d_gene: TRBD2
j_gene: TRBJ2-5
v_gene: TRBV7-9
abundance: NA
CDR3nt: TGTGCCAGCAGCCGGACTAGCGGGGGAGAGACCCAGTACTTC
CDR3aa: CASSRTSGGETQYF

len: 14
d_gene: TRBD1
j_gene: TRBJ1-2
v_gene: TRBV7-2
abundance: few
CDR3nt: TGTGCCAGCAGCTTAGGACAGGGGGAGTATGGCTACACCTTC
CDR3aa: CASSLGQGEYGYTF

len: 14
d_gene: NA
j_gene: TRBJ1-2
v_gene: TRBV2
abundance: NA
CDR3nt: TGTGCCAGCATCCTCGAGCAGGGGAACTATGGCTACACCTTC
CDR3aa: CASILEQGNYGYTF

len: 15
d_gene: TRBD1
j_gene: TRBJ2-1
v_gene: TRBV28
abundance: NA
CDR3nt: TGTGCCAGCAGCCGACAGGGCCTCTCCTACAATGAGCAGTTCTTC
CDR3aa: CASSRQGLSYNEQFF

len: 16
d_gene: NA
j_gene: TRBJ1-1
v_gene: TRBV4-2
abundance: NA
CDR3nt: TGTGCCAGCAGCCAAGAGACGGAGGCGGCCTACACTGAAGCTTTCTTT
CDR3aa: CASSQETEAAYTEAFF

len: 15
d_gene: TRBD1
j_gene: TRBJ2-3
v_gene: TRBV4-1
abundance: once
CDR3nt: TGCGCCAGCAGCCTCGACAGGGGGCGGGTGGATACGCAGTATTTT
CDR3aa: CASSLDRGRVDTQYF

len: 16
d_gene: TRBD2
j_gene: TRBJ2-3
v_gene: TRBV28
abundance: NA
CDR3nt: TGTGCCAGCAGTTCCTGGACTAGCGAGAGCACAGATACGCAGTATTTT
CDR3aa: CASSSWTSESTDTQYF

len: 12
d_gene: NA
j_gene: TRBJ2-3
v_gene: TRBV19
abundance: NA
CDR3nt: TGTGCCAGTAGTATAGGGCCAGATACGCAGTATTTT
CDR3aa: CASSIGPDTQYF

len: 15
d_gene: TRBD1
j_gene: TRBJ2-7
v_gene: TRBV6-6
abundance: NA
CDR3nt: TGTGCCAGCAGTATCGGGACAGAGAGTACCTACGAGCAGTACTTC
CDR3aa: CASSIGTESTYEQYF

len: 16
d_gene: NA
j_gene: TRBJ1-4
v_gene: TRBV13
abundance: NA
CDR3nt: TGTGCCAGCAGCCCCACCCACGAGGCAACTAATGAAAAACTGTTTTTT
CDR3aa: CASSPTHEATNEKLFF

len: 15
d_gene: NA
j_gene: TRBJ1-1
v_gene: TRBV6-5
abundance: NA
CDR3nt: TGTGCCAGCACGCCCAGACTTGGGTTGAACACTGAAGCTTTCTTT
CDR3aa: CASTPRLGLNTEAFF

len: 14
d_gene: NA
j_gene: TRBJ1-2
v_gene: TRBV28
abundance: NA
CDR3nt: TGTGCCAGCAGTTTTTCGGAAACAGTCTATGGCTACACCTTC
CDR3aa: CASSFSETVYGYTF

len: 14
d_gene: TRBD1
j_gene: TRBJ2-1
v_gene: TRBV28
abundance: NA
CDR3nt: TGTGCCAGCAGTTTGGGACAGTCCTACAATGAGCAGTTCTTC
CDR3aa: CASSLGQSYNEQFF

len: 13
d_gene: NA
j_gene: TRBJ2-1
v_gene: TRBV10-2
abundance: NA
CDR3nt: TGCGCCAGCAGGGACAGTCTCCACAATGAGCAGTTCTTC
CDR3aa: CASRDSLHNEQFF

len: 11
d_gene: TRBD2
j_gene: TRBJ2-7
v_gene: TRBV30
abundance: NA
CDR3nt: TGTGCCTGGAAAACCGGGGAGGGCTGGGTCTTC
CDR3aa: CAWKTGEGWVF

len: 16
d_gene: TRBD1
j_gene: TRBJ2-7
v_gene: TRBV5-5
abundance: NA
CDR3nt: TGTGCCAGCAGCTTGTTGGGACAGGGCGTTTCCTACGAGCAGTACTTC
CDR3aa: CASSLLGQGVSYEQYF

len: 15
d_gene: NA
j_gene: TRBJ2-7
v_gene: TRBV6-5
abundance: NA
CDR3nt: TGTGCCAGCAGTTACTGGGCAGAAATAGGCTACGAGCAGTACTTC
CDR3aa: CASSYWAEIGYEQYF

len: 15
d_gene: NA
j_gene: TRBJ1-5
v_gene: TRBV18
abundance: once
CDR3nt: TGTGCCAGCTCACCAAACAGGGCCTACGATCAGCCCCAGCATTTT
CDR3aa: CASSPNRAYDQPQHF

len: 14
d_gene: NA
j_gene: TRBJ1-4
v_gene: TRBV28
abundance: NA
CDR3nt: TGTGCCAGCAGTCAGGGGACAAGGACGGACAAACTGTTTTTT
CDR3aa: CASSQGTRTDKLFF

len: 16
d_gene: TRBD1
j_gene: TRBJ1-1
v_gene: TRBV5-5
abundance: few
CDR3nt: TGTGCCAGCAGCAATTCCGGGACAGGGGGTGGTACTGAAGCTTTCTTT
CDR3aa: CASSNSGTGGGTEAFF

len: 15
d_gene: NA
j_gene: TRBJ2-2
v_gene: TRBV19
abundance: NA
CDR3nt: TGTGCCAGTACTCTCCCTCGGGGAACCACCGGGGAGCTGTTTTTT
CDR3aa: CASTLPRGTTGELFF

len: 15
d_gene: NA
j_gene: TRBJ2-3
v_gene: TRBV5-1
abundance: NA
CDR3nt: TGCGCCAGCAGCTTGGGTGGACCGGGGACAGATACGCAGTATTTT
CDR3aa: CASSLGGPGTDTQYF

len: 17
d_gene: TRBD2
j_gene: TRBJ2-3
v_gene: TRBV10-3
abundance: NA
CDR3nt: TGTGCCATCAGTGAGTCGGGACTAGCGGGGGGAGGAGATACGCAGTATTTT
CDR3aa: CAISESGLAGGGDTQYF

len: 15
d_gene: NA
j_gene: TRBJ1-2
v_gene: TRBV10-2
abundance: NA
CDR3nt: TGCGCCAGCAGTGATACCAGGGGATCTAACTATGGCTACACCTTC
CDR3aa: CASSDTRGSNYGYTF

len: 17
d_gene: NA
j_gene: TRBJ1-1
v_gene: TRBV21-1
abundance: NA
CDR3nt: TGTGCCAGCAGCAAAAAGGAAGAGGGACAGTTGAACACTGAAGCTTTCTTT
CDR3aa: CASSKKEEGQLNTEAFF

len: 14
d_gene: NA
j_gene: TRBJ2-3
v_gene: TRBV2
abundance: NA
CDR3nt: TGTGCCAGCAGCCCCTCTCAGGGGCTAGATACGCAGTATTTT
CDR3aa: CASSPSQGLDTQYF

len: 13
d_gene: NA
j_gene: TRBJ2-1
v_gene: TRBV19
abundance: NA
CDR3nt: TGTGCCAGTAGTATTTCCGGGTACAATGAGCAGTTCTTC
CDR3aa: CASSISGYNEQFF

len: 13
d_gene: NA
j_gene: TRBJ2-3
v_gene: TRBV6-4
abundance: NA
CDR3nt: TGTGCCAGCAGTGAAGTCAGGTTTAATACGCAGTATTTT
CDR3aa: CASSEVRFNTQYF

len: 13
d_gene: NA
j_gene: TRBJ1-2
v_gene: TRBV10-2
abundance: NA
CDR3nt: TGCGCCAGCAGGGACCCCGGGATCTATGGCTACACCTTC
CDR3aa: CASRDPGIYGYTF

len: 15
d_gene: TRBD1
j_gene: TRBJ2-7
v_gene: TRBV5-5
abundance: NA
CDR3nt: TGTGCCAGCAGCTTCGGGACAGGGCCATCCTACGAGCAGTACTTC
CDR3aa: CASSFGTGPSYEQYF

len: 13
d_gene: NA
j_gene: TRBJ1-5
v_gene: TRBV19
abundance: NA
CDR3nt: TGTGCCAGTAGTAGGGCAGGGCATCAGCCCCAGCATTTT
CDR3aa: CASSRAGHQPQHF

len: 16
d_gene: NA
j_gene: TRBJ1-2
v_gene: TRBV9
abundance: NA
CDR3nt: TGTGCCAGCAGCGCCGCCGGGGGGGTTACCTACTATGGCTACACCTTC
CDR3aa: CASSAAGGVTYYGYTF

len: 16
d_gene: NA
j_gene: TRBJ2-7
v_gene: TRBV7-2
abundance: NA
CDR3nt: TGTGCCAGCAGTAAAGTCCGGCTCTTCGGGTCCTACGAGCAGTACTTC
CDR3aa: CASSKVRLFGSYEQYF

len: 14
d_gene: TRBD2
j_gene: TRBJ2-3
v_gene: TRBV6-6
abundance: NA
CDR3nt: TGTGCCAGCAGTTCGAGCGGGGGGGCAGATACGCAGTATTTT
CDR3aa: CASSSSGGADTQYF